This TCR beta chain was found in a study of T-cell reconstitution after alpha-beta-depleted transplantation in children. Preparing the TCRbeta library involved the use of unique molecular identifiers. TCRdb reprocessed the PCR reads with MiXCR, giving one entry per CDR3 protein. This sample has approximately 490,000 distinct CDR3 sequences, with roughly a tenth found just once. This clonotype appeared many times. The germline CDR1 and CDR2 sequences are SGHKS and YYEKEE (reference sequence). Between the trimmed V and J ends, which lost 3 bases and 7 bases, there was a span of 14 bases. The CDR3 runs to 14 residues.

The material was PBMCs, obtained before TCRalphabeta/CD19-depleted stem cell transplant. This sequence originates from a child younger than 10 with inherited bone marrow failure, due to receive a stem cell transplant. This chain links TRBV5-5 with TRBJ2-1; D is tentatively TRBD1 or TRBD2 (5 bases each). The CDR3 sequence: CASSWGPGKNEQFF. The CDR3, as DNA: TGTGCCAGCAGCTGGGGACCGGGGAAGAATGAGCAGTTCTTC.